This T cell receptor (beta chain) was recovered during a study of PD-L1 blockade in urothelial cancer. Study outcomes and limitations: More expansion of tumor-associated blood clones, seen at 3 weeks, marked durable-benefit patients.

As to time point: pretreatment peripheral blood. The method was immunoSEQ multiplex PCR; TCRdb's version includes in-frame clones alone and lacks a portion of them. The table shows roughly 51,000 clones, with less than 85% occurring only once. Concerning this clone: Its antigen remains unknown.

The V and J ends lost 5 bases and 11 bases, in that order; junction bases with no gene match: 21. This CDR3 has 18 residues. Looked up from germline, CDR1 is MDHEN and CDR2 is SYDVKM. The clonotype comes from a man aged 70 or older with urothelial cancer. The sample was PBMCs, taken around atezolizumab (anti-PD-L1) treatment. The chain couples TRBV28 to TRBJ2-3, with 11 bases identical to TRBD2. Written as DNA, the CDR3 is TGTGCCAGCAGTCTTCAGGTAGCGGGAGGGCCGAGATCACACTTGCAGTATTTT. Translating gives CASSLQVAGGPRSHLQYF.